By share, the clone carrying this TCR beta chain ranks as medium-sized (0.01 to 0.1%). Its antigen is undetermined. These data come from a study of metastatic and nonmetastatic thyroid tumors. Study as a whole: Comparative analysis of repertoires was undertaken across blood and tumor or nodule tissue obtained from malignant and benign thyroid patients.

The CDR3 loop spans 14 amino acids. V lost 3 bases, J lost 1 base, and 10 bases lay in between. In the source study's methods: To classify distant metastasis in papillary thyroid cancer, a model was built from CDR3 differences across clinicopathological groups. TCRdb re-clonotyped the PCR reads through MiXCR. TCRdb's processing, not the authors', yielded these V and J calls. The table shows just over 30,000 clones, with approximately 19% occurring only once. Every patient was untreated before thyroid surgery. Findings and caveats of the study: Malignant thyroid tumors reportedly had TCR beta diversity that was significantly higher than in benign nodules, in blood and tumor.

This receptor was obtained from a female donor with papillary thyroid cancer or a benign thyroid nodule (not recorded which). Some clones in this sample may be carry-over from other donors' samples. The J gene is TRBJ2-7, the V gene TRBV12-3 or TRBV12-4; D possibly matches TRBD1 or TRBD2 (6 bases each). The sample consisted of blood. The CDR3, as DNA: TGTGCCAGCAGTTTTGGGGGGCGGTCCTACGAGCAGTACTTC. Residues: CASSFGGRSYEQYF.